The T cell receptor beta chain under discussion was sequenced for a study of Ad26.COV2.S vaccination and SARS-CoV-2 variants (dated by TCRdb to about 2021). For the study in its entirety: Vaccine-arm donors were drawn from COV1001, a multicentre, randomized, double-blind, placebo-controlled phase I-IIa trial of Ad26.COV2.S in healthy adults. Trial participants were randomized into five groups of five: low-dose or high-dose Ad26.COV2.S given once or twice, or placebo on both occasions. The TCR-sequenced set comprised around 30 samples: roughly 19 Ad26.COV2.S vaccine recipients, 5 placebo recipients and 8 SARS-CoV-2 convalescent individuals. Investigators remained blinded to trial group allocation during experiments and outcome assessment. Ad26.COV2.S was given intramuscularly at 5x10^10 or 1x10^11 viral particles, as a single shot or as two shots 56 days apart. The specificity and breadth of SARS-CoV-2-reactive T cell receptors after Ad26.COV2.S vaccination were assessed by TCRbeta repertoire sequencing.

Broad study findings and their caveats: It was noted by the authors that total T cell responses may have been underestimated by the TCR breadth and depth analyses. The study was not powered for comparison of responses between vaccine doses or regimens. Non-spike TCR breadth was comparable between vaccine and placebo recipients, consistent with the vaccine containing only spike. Compared with placebo recipients, Ad26.COV2.S recipients showed higher spike-specific TCR breadth (P = 0.0014). After vaccination, substantial breadth of spike-specific CD8+ and CD4+ T cell responses was reported.

The table lists this clone with a count of one. Its specific antigen is unknown. Qualities for individual bases were not recorded, and no much larger clone is one base off. The immunoSEQ Assay was used to sequence TCRbeta CDR3 regions. After extraction, genomic DNA underwent amplification by bias-controlled multiplex PCR, followed by high-throughput sequencing. The paper's data handling went like this. Collapsing and filtering of sequences were performed to quantify the absolute abundance of each unique TCRbeta CDR3 region. T cell fraction was estimated by normalizing TCRbeta template counts to usable DNA, with usable DNA measured through amplification of reference genes found in all nucleated cells. Repertoire TCRs were annotated as SARS-CoV-2-specific by exact matching of V gene, CDR3 amino acid sequence and J gene to a known reactive TCR set. MIRA supplied the reference SARS-CoV-2 TCR set, which was filtered for enrichment in COVID-19-positive ImmuneCODE repertoires so that public or cross-reactive TCRs were removed. Drawing on the MIRA antigens, annotated TCRs were analysed further at the level of specific ORF or position within ORF. Breadth was defined as the number of annotated unique rearrangements divided by the total number of unique productive rearrangements, and depth was defined as the summed frequency of the annotated unique rearrangements. TCR breadth was compared between groups using two-sided Wilcoxon rank-sum tests. In TCRdb, the immuneACCESS table is reduced to in-frame sequences with V and J assigned. These tables do not hold every clone; where another copy was compared, an unresolved V gene accounts for under half, and the others remain unexplained. V, J and clone size are those of that table, while D and trimming were read from the DNA. The sample table shows about 330,000 clones, and roughly 90% are seen once. The top ten constitute over 5% of the sample.

CDR1 is given as SGHVS and CDR2 as FNYEAQ, both from the germline V gene. Inclusive of the bounding cysteine and phenylalanine, the CDR3 is 16 residues long. The retained sequence is limited to the CDR3, 48 bases, with the frame set at the first base. V is cut by 3 bases and J by 2 bases, and the space between the germline ends is 16 bases. The treatment or condition label, read with the paper, signifies: roughly 18 received Ad26.COV2.S at low or high dose, single or two shots; about 5 received placebo; per-sample allocation not given. Repertoires of vaccine and placebo recipients were sequenced from samples collected on day 63 after the first injection. In Cohort 1b, around 23 adults aged 18-55 years were enrolled at a single site in Boston, USA, between 29 July and 7 August 2020. As a vaccine, Ad26.COV2.S was a replication-incompetent adenovirus type 26 vector that expressed a prefusion-stabilized SARS-CoV-2 spike protein derived from the original Wuhan strain.

The TCR comes from a person between 18 and 60 years old who received the Ad26.COV2.S COVID-19 vaccine or a placebo. The V gene is TRBV7-6 and the J gene is TRBJ1-2, and TRBD1 may be the D gene, going by 5 matching bases. The material was peripheral blood, obtained in a trial of Ad26.COV2.S vaccine versus placebo. The bases read TGTGCCAGCAGCTTCGGTCGAGGGGAGCCCAACTATGGCTACACCTTC. Its translation is CASSFGRGEPNYGYTF.